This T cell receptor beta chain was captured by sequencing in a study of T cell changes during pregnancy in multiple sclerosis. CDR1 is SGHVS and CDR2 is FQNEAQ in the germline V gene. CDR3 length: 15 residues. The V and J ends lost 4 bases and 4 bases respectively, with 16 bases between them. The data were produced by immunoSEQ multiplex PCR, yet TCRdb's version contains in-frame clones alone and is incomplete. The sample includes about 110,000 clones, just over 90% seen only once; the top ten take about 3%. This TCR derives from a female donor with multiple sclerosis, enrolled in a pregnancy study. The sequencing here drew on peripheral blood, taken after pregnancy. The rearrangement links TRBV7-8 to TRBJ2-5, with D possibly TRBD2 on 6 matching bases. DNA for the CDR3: TGTGCCAGCAGCTCTGCAAATGGCGGGGTAGAGACCCAGTACTTC. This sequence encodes CASSSANGGVETQYF.